The rows below give T cell receptor beta chains drawn from one sample of a study of blood T cell repertoires in COVID-19. The assay was immunoSEQ multiplex PCR, and TCRdb's table has in-frame clones only and misses some. The sample lists a few hundred thousand clones; approximately 90% were seen once. Sequencing input: PBMCs or T cells enriched from blood (not recorded which). These receptors came from a woman aged 35 to 49 with acute COVID-19. Both conserved end residues are part of each CDR3. The order of the fields is V gene, D gene, J gene, clone size, CDR3 DNA, CDR3 protein. The D gene is left open where the match is weak. Size is stated for part of the rows, as once, few or many counts, or as a class when the clone is expanded.

v_gene: TRBV9
d_gene: TRBD2
j_gene: TRBJ2-3
abundance: NA
CDR3nt: TGTGCCAGCACAAAAGCGGGAGATGTCACAGATACGCAGTATTTT
CDR3aa: CASTKAGDVTDTQYF

v_gene: TRBV9
d_gene: NA
j_gene: TRBJ2-3
abundance: NA
CDR3nt: TGTGCCAGCAGCCCAAACCCAGGGAGCACAGATACGCAGTATTTT
CDR3aa: CASSPNPGSTDTQYF

v_gene: TRBV6-2/TRBV6-3
d_gene: NA
j_gene: TRBJ2-5
abundance: NA
CDR3nt: TGTGCCAGCAGTGGCCGGGACGTAGGAGGGGAGACCCAGTACTTC
CDR3aa: CASSGRDVGGETQYF

v_gene: TRBV2
d_gene: NA
j_gene: TRBJ2-5
abundance: NA
CDR3nt: TGTGCCAGCAGTGTGCCCCAGGGGCTGGAGACCCAGTACTTC
CDR3aa: CASSVPQGLETQYF

v_gene: TRBV10-1
d_gene: NA
j_gene: TRBJ1-5
abundance: once
CDR3nt: TGCGCCAGCAGTGAGAACAGACAGCAGCCCCAGCATTTT
CDR3aa: CASSENRQQPQHF

v_gene: TRBV7-9
d_gene: NA
j_gene: TRBJ1-4
abundance: NA
CDR3nt: TGTGCCAGCAGCTTATCTTTCGCAGATGAAAAACTGTTTTTT
CDR3aa: CASSLSFADEKLFF

v_gene: TRBV7-9
d_gene: NA
j_gene: TRBJ1-5
abundance: NA
CDR3nt: TGTGCCAGCAGCTTAGTGGGAGGAAATCAGCCCCAGCATTTT
CDR3aa: CASSLVGGNQPQHF

v_gene: TRBV5-1
d_gene: TRBD2
j_gene: TRBJ2-2
abundance: NA
CDR3nt: TGCGCCAGCAGCCCGGGAGCGGGAGGCACCGGGGAGCTGTTTTTT
CDR3aa: CASSPGAGGTGELFF

v_gene: TRBV19
d_gene: TRBD1
j_gene: TRBJ1-2
abundance: NA
CDR3nt: TGTGCCAGTAGTACACTCAACAGGGGGTCCTATGGCTACACCTTC
CDR3aa: CASSTLNRGSYGYTF

v_gene: TRBV6-5
d_gene: TRBD2
j_gene: TRBJ2-5
abundance: NA
CDR3nt: TGTGCCAGCAGTTATAGCGGGCAAGAGACCCAGTACTTC
CDR3aa: CASSYSGQETQYF

v_gene: TRBV6-2/TRBV6-3
d_gene: NA
j_gene: TRBJ2-7
abundance: NA
CDR3nt: TGTGCCAGCAGTTATCAGGTAGCGGCCTTAACCACCTACGAGCAGTACTTC
CDR3aa: CASSYQVAALTTYEQYF

v_gene: TRBV28
d_gene: NA
j_gene: TRBJ1-3
abundance: NA
CDR3nt: TGTGCCAGCAGATACGGTGGGGAGGCGAGAAACACCATATATTTT
CDR3aa: CASRYGGEARNTIYF

v_gene: TRBV11-2
d_gene: TRBD1
j_gene: TRBJ2-3
abundance: NA
CDR3nt: TGTGCCAGCAGCGACAGCTGGACAGGCGGTGCAGATACGCAGTATTTT
CDR3aa: CASSDSWTGGADTQYF

v_gene: TRBV28
d_gene: NA
j_gene: TRBJ2-1
abundance: NA
CDR3nt: TGTGCCAGCAGCCTCAGGGTACAGTTCTTC
CDR3aa: CASSLRVQFF

v_gene: TRBV28
d_gene: TRBD1
j_gene: TRBJ1-6
abundance: NA
CDR3nt: TGTGCCAGCGCCTCGGGACAGGGAACTTCACCCCTCCACTTT
CDR3aa: CASASGQGTSPLHF

v_gene: TRBV19
d_gene: TRBD1
j_gene: TRBJ1-5
abundance: NA
CDR3nt: TGTGCCAGTAGTGCCCGGCGCTTGGGACAGCGGAACAATCAGCCCCAGCATTTT
CDR3aa: CASSARRLGQRNNQPQHF

v_gene: TRBV3-1/TRBV3-2
d_gene: TRBD2
j_gene: TRBJ2-7
abundance: NA
CDR3nt: TGTGCCAGCAGCCAAGGTGTGGGACTAGCGGGCTACGAGCAGTACTTC
CDR3aa: CASSQGVGLAGYEQYF

v_gene: TRBV5-4
d_gene: NA
j_gene: TRBJ1-1
abundance: NA
CDR3nt: TGTGCCAGCAGCTTCACTCAGGGGATTGAAGCTTTCTTT
CDR3aa: CASSFTQGIEAFF

v_gene: TRBV7-8
d_gene: NA
j_gene: TRBJ2-2
abundance: NA
CDR3nt: TGTGCCAGCAGCTTGACAGGCCCAGCCGGGGAGCTGTTTTTT
CDR3aa: CASSLTGPAGELFF

v_gene: TRBV28
d_gene: NA
j_gene: TRBJ1-4
abundance: NA
CDR3nt: TGTGCCAGCCGAACGGGGGGGCAGTGGAGGGGTGCAACTAATGAAAAACTGTTTTTT
CDR3aa: CASRTGGQWRGATNEKLFF

v_gene: TRBV18
d_gene: NA
j_gene: TRBJ2-7
abundance: NA
CDR3nt: TGTGCCAGCTCACCCGGACTGACCTCCTACGAGCAGTACTTC
CDR3aa: CASSPGLTSYEQYF

v_gene: TRBV19
d_gene: NA
j_gene: TRBJ1-1
abundance: NA
CDR3nt: TGTGCCAGTAGTCTCGCTGGGAGGGGGGCGAACACTGAAGCTTTCTTT
CDR3aa: CASSLAGRGANTEAFF

v_gene: TRBV29-1
d_gene: NA
j_gene: TRBJ1-4
abundance: NA
CDR3nt: TGCAGCGTTGAAATCAACCGGGAGACCCACGGAAAACTGTTTTTT
CDR3aa: CSVEINRETHGKLFF

v_gene: TRBV30
d_gene: NA
j_gene: TRBJ2-5
abundance: NA
CDR3nt: TGTGCCTGGAGTGCTCGCCAGGGAGAGACCCAGTACTTC
CDR3aa: CAWSARQGETQYF

v_gene: TRBV30
d_gene: NA
j_gene: TRBJ1-2
abundance: NA
CDR3nt: TGTGCCTTCCGACAGGATCTTACCTATGGCTACACCTTC
CDR3aa: CAFRQDLTYGYTF

v_gene: TRBV4-3
d_gene: TRBD1
j_gene: TRBJ2-3
abundance: NA
CDR3nt: TGCGCCAGCAGCCGGGACAGGGGGCAGTGGGGAGATACGCAGTATTTT
CDR3aa: CASSRDRGQWGDTQYF

v_gene: TRBV29-1
d_gene: NA
j_gene: TRBJ1-2
abundance: many
CDR3nt: TGCAGCGTTACCGAACGGGTCTATGGCTACACCTTC
CDR3aa: CSVTERVYGYTF